Below are 31 T cell receptor beta chains sequenced from a single sample in a study of regulatory T cells in long-lasting Graves disease. The time point denotes: newly diagnosed GD, antithyroid drugs for less than 3 months. RNA extracted from PBMCs served as the sequencing template. CDR3 regions were amplified by Arm-PCR using iRepertoire HTBI primers to build TCR beta libraries. A single record per CDR3 protein comes from TCRdb applying MiXCR to the multiplex PCR reads. The table lists roughly 420,000 distinct CDR3 sequences, 12% to 15% of them singletons. Separately, the same data were catalogued under a study of T cells in Graves' hyperthyroidism and ophthalmopathy.

Sequencing was performed on peripheral blood mononuclear cells (PBMCs), taken at new diagnosis, from a patient treated with antithyroid drugs. The receptor set was obtained from a woman between 45 and 60 years old with Graves disease.

There are a few counts of this clonotype. This chain uses TRBV18 with TRBJ2-3, with TRBD2 identical over 7 bases. Germline trimming cut 1 base from V and 3 bases from J; bases unmatched to any gene: 7. CDR1 is KGHSH and CDR2 is LQKENI in the germline V gene. CDR3 length: 16 residues. The CDR3 region is CASSPLLAGETDTQYF. The CDR3 DNA is TGTGCCAGCTCACCACTATTAGCGGGTGAGACAGATACGCAGTATTTT.

In its sample, this clonotype was seen many times. J is TRBJ1-1 and V is TRBV5-1, with TRBD1 as a possible D gene (5 bases). Trimming shortened V by 1 base and J by 7 bases, and 14 bases separated the two germline ends. CDR1 SGHRS and CDR2 YFSETQ come from the germline V gene. CDR3 length: 14 amino acids. The CDR3 bases are TGCGCCAGCAGCTTGATGACAGAAAGTAATGAAGCTTTCTTT. This sequence encodes CASSLMTESNEAFF.

Ten or more counts support this clonotype. This chain links TRBV11-2 with TRBJ2-3, with 11 positions matching TRBD2. CDR1 is SGHAT, CDR2 FQNNGV, per germline. J lost 5 bases, V lost 4 bases, and 5 bases had no gene match. The CDR3 spans 15 residues. The CDR3 sequence is CASSSTSGSRDTQYF. CDR3 DNA sequence: TGTGCCAGCAGCTCAACTAGCGGGAGTAGAGATACGCAGTATTTT.

This clonotype was seen more than once but under ten times. Mismatch with germline at one junction end may stem from a read error. The chain joins TRBV3-1 to TRBJ1-4; possible D gene TRBD1, 6 bases. Germline CDR1 and CDR2: LGHDT and YNNKEL (reference sequence). This CDR3 has 16 residues. CDR3 sequence reads: CASSYHDQGGNEELFF. CDR3 nucleotide sequence: TGTGCCAGCAGCTACCACGACCAAGGGGGTAATGAAGAACTGTTTTTT.

Only a few counts were recorded for this clonotype. This chain connects TRBV30 to TRBJ1-4; D unclear. CDR3 length equals 12 residues. From germline, CDR1 is GTSNPN and CDR2 SVGIG (reference sequence). The V end was cut by 2 bases, the J end by 7 bases, with 8 bases between. The CDR3 here is CAWSRPGEKLFF. The CDR3 region has the DNA TGTGCCTGGAGTCGGCCTGGTGAAAAACTGTTTTTT.

This clonotype appeared many times. The rearrangement links TRBV9 to TRBJ2-7; tentatively, D is TRBD1 or TRBD2 (7 bases each). CDR3 size: 19 residues. Germline V gene lookup returns CDR1 SGDLS and CDR2 YYNGEE. Trimming shortened V by 2 bases and J by 5 bases, and 29 bases separated the two germline ends. This CDR3 is CASSVGGDSSRQGTHEQYF. CDR3 nucleotides: TGTGCCAGCAGCGTGGGGGGGGACAGCTCAAGGCAGGGAACCCACGAGCAGTACTTC. The full variable domain, with the rest looked up from reference TRBV9 and TRBJ2-7, is DSGVTQTPKHLITATGQRVTLRCSPRSGDLSVYWYQQSLDQGLQFLIQYYNGEERAKGNILERFSAQQFPDLHSELNLSSLELGDSALYFCASSVGGDSSRQGTHEQYFGPGTRLTVT.

This clonotype was detected many times. V and J are TRBV11-2 and TRBJ2-3; D is ambiguous. There are 17 residues in the CDR3. The germline CDR1 and CDR2 sequences are SGHAT and FQNNGV. V lost 5 bases to trimming and J lost 0 bases, with 18 bases between them. This chain's CDR3 is CASSPPLTFSSTDTQYF. CDR3 DNA sequence: TGTGCCAGCAGCCCCCCCTTGACTTTTTCAAGCACAGATACGCAGTATTTT.

This clonotype was recorded many times. V gene TRBV10-3 combines with J gene TRBJ2-1, with 8 bases identical to TRBD1. From germline, CDR1 is ENHRY and CDR2 SYGVKD. V lost 3 bases to trimming and J lost 3 bases; unmatched junction nucleotides: 10. CDR3 length equals 17 residues. Here the CDR3 DNA reads TGTGCCATCAGTGAAGAGATCGGACAGGGCATCTACAATGAGCAGTTCTTC. Protein product: CAISEEIGQGIYNEQFF.

In this sample, this clonotype turned up many times. The CDR3 sequence is CASSSFRGHNEQFF. CDR3 sequence (DNA): TGCGCCAGCAGCTCCTTCCGGGGGCACAATGAGCAGTTCTTC. The chain links TRBV5-1 to TRBJ2-1; D could derive from TRBD1 or TRBD2 (6 bases each). The CDR3 consists of 14 residues. CDR1 and CDR2 (germline): SGHRS, YFSETQ. V gave up 3 bases and J gave up 5 bases, with 12 bases separating them.

The J gene is TRBJ1-6, the V gene TRBV4-1; TRBD1 aligns across 9 bases. V lost 2 bases to trimming and J lost 9 bases; unmatched junction nucleotides: 5. Germline-derived CDR1 and CDR2 are MGHRA and YSYEKL. The length of the CDR3 is 15 residues. CDR3 amino acids: CASSQIRDRASPLHF. The CDR3 bases are TGCGCCAGCAGCCAAATCCGGGACAGGGCTTCACCCCTCCACTTT.

This clonotype appeared many times. The rearrangement uses TRBV7-3 and TRBJ2-1, with TRBD1 matching 8 bases. The junction had 5 bases not matched to a gene; V was cut back by 4 bases and J by 0 bases. The germline V gene encodes CDR1 SGHTA and CDR2 FQGTGA. CDR3 length: 16 residues. The CDR3 DNA is TGTGCCAGCAGCTCGGGGGACAGGTTCTCCTACAATGAGCAGTTCTTC. Protein product: CASSSGDRFSYNEQFF.

This clonotype was counted ten times or more. The chain employs TRBV9 and TRBJ1-1; D is ambiguous. V lost 1 base and J lost 0, with 7 bases in between. Germline CDR1 SGDLS, CDR2 YYNGEE. This CDR3 has 14 amino acids. The DNA for the CDR3 is TGTGCCAGCAGCGTAAGTACGATGAACACTGAAGCTTTCTTT. This codes for CASSVSTMNTEAFF.

At least ten counts were recorded for this clonotype. V is TRBV12-3 or TRBV12-4 and J is TRBJ2-7; 12 nucleotides line up with TRBD2. This CDR3 comprises 14 residues. Trimming removed 3 bases from V and 7 bases from J; junction bases left unmatched: 4. The CDR3 loop is CASSLASGRGEQYF. In DNA form, the CDR3 reads TGTGCCAGCAGTTTGGCTAGCGGGAGGGGAGAGCAGTACTTC.

This clonotype was observed at least ten times. V usage is TRBV27 and J usage is TRBJ2-5; 9 bases match TRBD1. The junction had 15 bases not matched to a gene; V was cut back by 5 bases and J by 5 bases. The CDR3 is 17 residues long. Germline V CDR1 and CDR2: MNHEY, SMNVEV (reference sequence). The CDR3 region has the DNA TGTGCCAGCAGTCCCAAACGGGGACAGGGACGAGGGGAGACCCAGTACTTC. Translation: CASSPKRGQGRGETQYF.

Many counts were recorded for this clonotype. The chain couples TRBV20-1 to TRBJ2-1, with 9 positions matching TRBD2. This CDR3 comprises 15 residues. The germline V gene encodes CDR1 DFQATT and CDR2 SNEGSKA (reference sequence). V was pared by 5 bases and J by 2 bases, with 7 bases of the junction left unmatched. CDR3 in DNA: TGCAGTGCTGCTCGTAGCGGGAGTACCTACAATGAGCAGTTCTTC. Amino acid sequence: CSAARSGSTYNEQFF.

This clonotype has at least ten counts. V is TRBV14 and J is TRBJ2-1; 12 nucleotides line up with TRBD1. This CDR3 contains 16 residues. Per the germline V gene, CDR1 is SGHDN and CDR2 is FVKESK. V trimming: 4 bases; J trimming: 9 bases; junction bases outside the gene matches: 10. CDR3: CASSRLGTGGTGEQFF. Here the CDR3 DNA reads TGTGCCAGCAGCCGACTTGGGACAGGGGGCACGGGTGAGCAGTTCTTC.

CDR3 sequence: CASSQLGRDGNEAFF. Written as DNA, the CDR3 is TGCGCCAGCAGCCAATTGGGCAGGGATGGGAATGAAGCTTTCTTT. V gene TRBV4-1 combines with J gene TRBJ1-1; maybe TRBD1 (5 bases). The CDR3 runs 15 residues. Trimming took off 2 bases at V and 7 bases at J, with 17 bases between the two ends. Germline V gene data show CDR1 as MGHRA and CDR2 as YSYEKL.

This clonotype was counted a few times. The chain recombines TRBV4-1 with TRBJ2-5, with TRBD2 identical over 7 bases. This CDR3 has 16 residues. J lost 5 bases, V lost 1 base, and 10 bases had no gene match. CDR1 is MGHRA, CDR2 YSYEKL, per germline. CDR3 sequence (DNA): TGCGCCAGCAGCCAAGTTCAAGTCGGGGGGTGGGAGACCCAGTACTTC. Encoded protein: CASSQVQVGGWETQYF.

This clonotype has a count of ten or more. This chain connects TRBV25-1 to TRBJ2-7; D may be TRBD1 (5 bases). V was trimmed by 8 bases and J by 3 bases, leaving 14 bases between them. The length of the CDR3 is 13 residues. From germline, CDR1 is MGHDK and CDR2 SYGVNS. The CDR3 loop is CASGRVGLYEQYF. The CDR3 DNA follows: TGTGCCAGCGGCAGGGTGGGCCTCTACGAGCAGTACTTC.

A word on this clonotype: Mismatch with germline at one junction end may stem from a read error. The chain's CDR3 is CASSLDGQGAWETQYF. In nucleotides, the CDR3 is TGCGCCAGCAGCTTGGATGGGCAGGGGGCATGGGAGACCCAGTACTTC. The gene calls are TRBV5-5 and TRBJ2-5; 8 positions agree with TRBD1. Germline loops: CDR1 SGHKS, CDR2 YYEKEE (reference sequence). The CDR3 covers 16 residues.

This clonotype has a count of ten or more. The V gene is TRBV28, the J gene TRBJ2-7; D remains ambiguous. Germline loops: CDR1 MDHEN, CDR2 SYDVKM. Trimming took 2 bases from V and 4 from J, leaving 12 bases between them. The CDR3 has 14 amino acids. CDR3 nucleotides: TGTGCCAGCAGTTTAAGCCAGCGAGGATACGAGCAGTACTTC. Protein: CASSLSQRGYEQYF.

The CDR3 is CSARDWAGGPGGELFF. The CDR3 DNA sequence: TGCAGTGCTAGAGATTGGGCGGGAGGGCCCGGCGGGGAGCTGTTTTTT. The V gene is TRBV20-1, the J gene TRBJ2-2; 9 nucleotides match TRBD2. Germline V gene sequence: CDR1 DFQATT, CDR2 SNEGSKA (reference sequence). Germline trimming cut 0 bases from V and 7 bases from J; bases unmatched to any gene: 9. The length of the CDR3 is 16 residues.

This clonotype occurred many times. The chain links TRBV6-9 to TRBJ1-1; D uncertain. The CDR3 runs 14 residues. V dropped 2 bases and J dropped 4 bases, with 11 bases sitting between them. Germline values: CDR1 MNHGY, CDR2 SVAAGI. CDR3 coding DNA: TGTGCCAGCAGTTATAATCGGTTTTCCACTGAAGCTTTCTTT. Translating it yields CASSYNRFSTEAFF.

This clonotype appeared a few times. The rearrangement uses TRBV24-1 and TRBJ1-1; D gene uncertain. The V and J ends lost 7 bases and 3 bases respectively, with 11 bases between them. The V gene's germline CDR1 is KGHDR and CDR2 SFDVKD. The CDR3 runs to 13 residues. CDR3 in amino acids: CATRGVRDTEAFF. The CDR3 nucleotides read TGTGCCACCAGGGGTGTCCGGGACACTGAAGCTTTCTTT.

In its sample, this clonotype was seen many times. This chain links TRBV18 with TRBJ2-3; D remains ambiguous. Matching the DNA end better, TRBJ2-5 makes the J call doubtful. This CDR3 spans 13 amino acids. Germline CDR1 and CDR2: KGHSH and LQKENI. DNA of the CDR3: TGTGCCAGCTCACCACGTAGTACGGAGACCCAGTACTTC. The encoded protein is CASSPRSTETQYF.

There are many counts of this clonotype. The rearrangement links TRBV28 to TRBJ2-5; TRBD2 aligns across 15 bases. CDR3 length equals 15 residues. Germline V gene data show CDR1 as MDHEN and CDR2 as SYDVKM. V dropped 6 bases and J dropped 4; count of bases not matched to a gene: 3. The CDR3 protein is CASSRTSGRGETQYF. Here the CDR3 DNA reads TGTGCCAGCAGCCGGACTAGCGGGAGGGGAGAGACCCAGTACTTC.

To note about this clonotype: The junction departs from the called germline gene at one end, perhaps through a read error. The chain combines TRBV5-1 with TRBJ2-7; 9 bases line up with TRBD1. Germline values: CDR1 SGHRS, CDR2 YFSETQ. This CDR3 contains 15 residues. The CDR3 DNA is TGCGCCAGCAGCTTAGGACAGGGGTACACCTACGATCAGTACTTC. Its protein product is CASSLGQGYTYDQYF. Full variable domain (rest looked up from reference TRBV5-1 and TRBJ2-7): KAGVTQTPRYLIKTRGQQVTLSCSPISGHRSVSWYQQTPGQGLQFLFEYFSETQRNKGNFPGRFSGRQFSNSRSEMNVSTLELGDSALYLCASSLGQGYTYDQYFGPGTRLTVT.

Worth noting for this clonotype: A much larger clone differs by one base, so this may be a read error. The CDR3 sequence: CASSLTGLAPYNEQYF. CDR3 in DNA: TGTGCCAGCAGTCTCACCGGACTAGCGCCCTACAATGAGCAGTACTTC. This rearrangement joins TRBV6-2 or TRBV6-3 to TRBJ2-5; 9 nucleotides line up with TRBD2. J lost 11 bases, V lost 5 bases, and 18 bases had no gene match. This CDR3 region has 16 residues. Germline assignment: CDR1 MNHEY and CDR2 SVGEGT.

This clonotype was seen repeatedly, ten times or more. This chain uses TRBV7-9 with TRBJ2-3, with a weak D call TRBD2 (6 bases). Germline-derived CDR1 and CDR2 are SEHNR and FQNEAQ (reference sequence). Deletions cut 5 bases from V and 2 bases from J, with 20 bases between. The CDR3 totals 17 residues. The CDR3 is CASSAHGVAGFTDTQYF. In DNA form, the CDR3 reads TGTGCCAGCAGCGCCCACGGGGTGGCGGGATTCACAGATACGCAGTATTTT. Variable domain in full (rest from reference TRBV7-9 and TRBJ2-3): DTGVSQNPRHKITKRGQNVTFRCDPISEHNRLYWYRQTLGQGPEFLTYFQNEAQLEKSRLLSDRFSAERPKGSFSTLEIQRTEQGDSAMYLCASSAHGVAGFTDTQYFGPGTRLTVL.

The chain has TRBV27 and TRBJ2-3, with 10 nucleotides matching TRBD2. The germline gives CDR1 MNHEY, CDR2 SMNVEV (reference sequence). J lost 6 bases, V lost 4 bases, and 7 bases had no gene match. The CDR3 length is 15 residues. CDR3 protein: CASSSPSGSADTQYF. CDR3 DNA: TGTGCCAGCAGTTCCCCTAGCGGGAGTGCGGATACGCAGTATTTT.

About this clonotype: This may come from a read error, since a much larger clone is one base off. The chain employs TRBV28 and TRBJ1-6; D perhaps matches TRBD1 (6 bases). CDR1 and CDR2 (germline): MDHEN, SYDVKM. The germline V and J ends were trimmed by 6 bases and 18 bases, with 18 bases remaining between them. The CDR3 covers 12 residues. Written as DNA, the CDR3 is TGTGCCAGCAGCCCTACAGGGCTCGAGGCCCACTTT. Its translation: CASSPTGLEAHF. Looking up the rest from reference TRBV28 and TRBJ1-6 gives the full variable domain: DVKVTQSSRYLVKRTGEKVFLECVQDMDHENMFWYRQDPGLGLRLIYFSYDVKMKEKGDIPEGYSVSREKKERFSLILESASTNQTSMYLCASSPTGLEAHFGNGTRLTVT.